This TCR beta chain originates from a study of OX40 agonist ivuxolimab in advanced cancers. Findings of the study overall: In the expanded peripheral T cells, antigen specificity was never determined.

Libraries were prepared by immunoSEQ multiplex PCR; TCRdb keeps only in-frame clonotypes and omits some of them. This repertoire shows about 35,000 clones, 65% to 80% found once; its top ten account for approximately 19%. A word on this clone: Its cognate antigen is unknown.

Peripheral blood came from all dose cohorts at three timepoints. The CDR3 is made up of 14 amino acids. In germline, CDR1 is SGHNT, CDR2 YYREEE (reference sequence). V lost 2 bases and J lost 0, with 6 bases in between. This specimen consisted of CD4+ or CD8+ T cells sorted from blood, obtained in a trial of the OX40 agonist ivuxolimab. The chain uses TRBV5-4 and TRBJ1-3; unclear D gene. This sequence was found in an adult with an advanced solid tumor such as melanoma, head and neck, liver or kidney cancer. Written as DNA, the CDR3 is TGTGCCAGCAGCTTAGAAGACTCTGGAAACACCATATATTTT. It is translated as CASSLEDSGNTIYF.